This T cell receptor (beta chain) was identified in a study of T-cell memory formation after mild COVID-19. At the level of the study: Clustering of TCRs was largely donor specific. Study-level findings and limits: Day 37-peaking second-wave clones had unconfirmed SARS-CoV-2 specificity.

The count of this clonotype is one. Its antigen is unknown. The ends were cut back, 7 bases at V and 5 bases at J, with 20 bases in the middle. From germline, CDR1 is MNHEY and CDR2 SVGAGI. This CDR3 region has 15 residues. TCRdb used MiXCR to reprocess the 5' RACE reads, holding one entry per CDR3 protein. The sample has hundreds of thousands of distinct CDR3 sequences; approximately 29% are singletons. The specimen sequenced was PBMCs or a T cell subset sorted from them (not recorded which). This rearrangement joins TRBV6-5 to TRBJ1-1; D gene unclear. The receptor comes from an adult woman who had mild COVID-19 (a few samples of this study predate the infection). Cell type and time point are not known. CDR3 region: CASNHGEGSGTEAFF. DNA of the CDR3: TGTGCCAGCAATCACGGAGAGGGTTCGGGGACTGAAGCTTTCTTT.